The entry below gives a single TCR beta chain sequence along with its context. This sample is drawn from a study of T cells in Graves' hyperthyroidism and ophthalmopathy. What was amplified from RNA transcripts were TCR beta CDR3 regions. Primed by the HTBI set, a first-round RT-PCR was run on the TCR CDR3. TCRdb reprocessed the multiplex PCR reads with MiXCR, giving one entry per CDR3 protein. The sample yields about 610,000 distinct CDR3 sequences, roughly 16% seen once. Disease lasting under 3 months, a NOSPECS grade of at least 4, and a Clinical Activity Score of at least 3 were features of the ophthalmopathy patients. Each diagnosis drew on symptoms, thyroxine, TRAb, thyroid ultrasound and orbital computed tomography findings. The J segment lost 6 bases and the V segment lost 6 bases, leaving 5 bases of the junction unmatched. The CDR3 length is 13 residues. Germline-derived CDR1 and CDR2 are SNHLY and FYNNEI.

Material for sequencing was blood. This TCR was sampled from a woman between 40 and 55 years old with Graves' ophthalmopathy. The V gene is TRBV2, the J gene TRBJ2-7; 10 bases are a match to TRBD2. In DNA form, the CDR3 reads TGTGCCAGCAGCGTAGCGGGAGGCTCCGAGCAGTACTTC. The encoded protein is CASSVAGGSEQYF.